Sequencing of this TCR beta chain was carried out in a study of siplizumab effects on memory and regulatory T cells (dated by TCRdb to between 2018 and 2021). As for the study more broadly: The study examined how the anti-CD2 antibody siplizumab affects alloreactive T-cell subsets in allogeneic mixed lymphocyte reactions built from human PBMCs.

Sorted unstimulated T cells and proliferating T cells recovered from mixed lymphocyte reactions were subjected to TCRbeta CDR3 sequencing. Fresh whole blood from about 10 HLA-typed healthy donors served as the source for isolating PBMCs. To map where alloreactive clones came from, unstimulated CD4+ non-regulatory T cells were FACS-sorted. From its cysteine to its phenylalanine, the CDR3 spans 13 amino acids. The CDR3 DNA has 39 bases and is translated from base 1. In the germline V gene, CDR1 corresponds to SGHTA and CDR2 to FQGTGA. V trim: 0 bases; J trim: 11 bases; unmatched bases: 4. Receptor libraries were prepared by the immunoSEQ multiplex PCR assay. The deep sequencing platform assayed 80,000 to 100,000 TCR templates per sample. Genomic DNA extracted from sorted T cells was used for TCRbeta CDR3 sequencing. In the original analysis: The R programming language was used for the clonal analysis of the TCRbeta CDR3 data. Alloreactive CD4+ and CD8+ clones were identified by comparing unstimulated samples to CFSE-low samples taken after the reaction. Regulatory or non-regulatory origin of alloreactive CD4+ clones was assigned by matching sequences to the sorted unstimulated Treg and non-Treg repertoires. Sourced from immuneACCESS, this table was stored by TCRdb with only in-frame sequences that have V and J called. A share of the clones is absent; for the studies checked, an unresolved V gene accounts for under half, and the remainder has no known explanation. V, J and clone size were drawn from that table, and D and trimming were deduced from the DNA. This sample has 100,000 or so clones in its table, and about 94% of those were observed once. The biggest ten clones account for 1% to 1.5% of the sample.

This clone has a single count. What this receptor recognizes is not known. Base qualities are not provided; no much larger clone lies one nucleotide away. Summary of the overall study and its limitations: For roughly 80-95% of proliferating CD4+ or CD8+ clones, no naive or memory phenotype could be assigned. Of the alloreactive CD4+ clones that could be mapped, the Treg-derived share averaged roughly 73% with siplizumab compared with 25% to 30% in control reactions. Whether proliferating Tregs from siplizumab cultures were suppressive was not functionally confirmed. Sequences below about 10^-5 frequency were poorly captured, so only a minor fraction of alloreactive clones could be mapped to unstimulated subsets. The cumulative frequency of alloreactive sequences traceable to unstimulated CD4+ memory T cells was significantly reduced by siplizumab. Compared with memory T cells, unstimulated naive T cells appeared more diverse, and naive cells seemed to make a substantial contribution to the alloresponse.

Sequences were obtained from non-Treg CD4+ T cells sorted from blood. Interpreted using the paper, the cell subset or site label stands for: FACS-sorted unstimulated CD4+ non-regulatory T cells. The sequence joins TRBV7-3 to TRBJ2-1, with TRBD2 identical over 7 junction bases. This TCR was recovered from a human donor in good health. The CDR3 sequence is CASSLTQGGKQFF. The bases are TGTGCCAGCAGCTTAACTCAGGGAGGGAAGCAGTTCTTC. The CDR3, completed at both ends by the reference TRBV7-3 and TRBJ2-1 genes, gives the full variable domain GAGVSQTPSNKVTEKGKYVELRCDPISGHTALYWYRQSLGQGPEFLIYFQGTGAADDSGLPNDRFFAVRPEGSVSTLKIQRTERGDSAVYLCASSLTQGGKQFFGPGTRLTVL.